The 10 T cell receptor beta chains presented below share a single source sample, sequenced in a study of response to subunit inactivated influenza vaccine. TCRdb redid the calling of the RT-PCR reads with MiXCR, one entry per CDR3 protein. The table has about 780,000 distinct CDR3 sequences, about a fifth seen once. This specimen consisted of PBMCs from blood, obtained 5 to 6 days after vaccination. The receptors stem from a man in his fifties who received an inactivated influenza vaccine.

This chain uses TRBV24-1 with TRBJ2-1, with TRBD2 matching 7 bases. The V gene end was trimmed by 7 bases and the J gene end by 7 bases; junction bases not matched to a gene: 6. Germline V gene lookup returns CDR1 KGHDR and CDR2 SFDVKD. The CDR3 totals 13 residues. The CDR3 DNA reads TGTGCCACCAGCCCTCTGCGGGGGAATGAGCAGTTCTTC. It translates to CATSPLRGNEQFF.

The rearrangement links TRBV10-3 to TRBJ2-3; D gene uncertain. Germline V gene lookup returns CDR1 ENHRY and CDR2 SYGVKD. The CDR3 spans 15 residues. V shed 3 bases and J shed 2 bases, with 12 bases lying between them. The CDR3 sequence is CAISDLVGPTDTQYF. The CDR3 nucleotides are TGTGCCATCAGTGATTTGGTAGGACCCACAGATACGCAGTATTTT.

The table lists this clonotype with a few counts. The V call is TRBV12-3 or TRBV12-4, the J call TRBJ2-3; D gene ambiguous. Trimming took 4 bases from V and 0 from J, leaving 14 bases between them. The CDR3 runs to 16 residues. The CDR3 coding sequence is TGTGCCAGCAGTTCTCGTCGCTGGGCTAGCACAGATACGCAGTATTTT. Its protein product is CASSSRRWASTDTQYF.

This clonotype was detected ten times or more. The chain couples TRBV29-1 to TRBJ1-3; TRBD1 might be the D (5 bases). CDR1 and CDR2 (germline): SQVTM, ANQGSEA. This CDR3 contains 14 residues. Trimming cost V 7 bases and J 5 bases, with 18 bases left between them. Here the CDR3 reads CSAASGTGRNTIYF. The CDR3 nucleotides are TGCAGCGCCGCCTCCGGGACCGGGAGAAACACCATATATTTT.

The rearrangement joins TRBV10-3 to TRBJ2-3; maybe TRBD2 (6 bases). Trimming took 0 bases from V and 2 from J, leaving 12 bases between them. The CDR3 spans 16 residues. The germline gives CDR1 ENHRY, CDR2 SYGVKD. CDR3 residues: CAISESSSVNTDTQYF. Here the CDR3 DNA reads TGTGCCATCAGTGAGTCGTCTAGCGTTAACACAGATACGCAGTATTTT.

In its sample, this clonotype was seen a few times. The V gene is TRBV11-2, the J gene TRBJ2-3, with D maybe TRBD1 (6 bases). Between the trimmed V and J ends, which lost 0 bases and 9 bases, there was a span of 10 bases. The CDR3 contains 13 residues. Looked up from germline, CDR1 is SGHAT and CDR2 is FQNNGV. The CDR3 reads CASSLDTQGTQYF. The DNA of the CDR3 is TGTGCCAGCAGCTTAGATACCCAGGGGACGCAGTATTTT.

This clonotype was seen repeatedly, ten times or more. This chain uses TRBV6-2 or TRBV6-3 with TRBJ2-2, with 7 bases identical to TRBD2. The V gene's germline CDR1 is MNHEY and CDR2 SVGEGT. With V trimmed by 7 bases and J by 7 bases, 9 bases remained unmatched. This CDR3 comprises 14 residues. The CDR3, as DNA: TGTGCCAGCATAGCGGGCGCCATTCACGGGGAGCTGTTTTTT. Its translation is CASIAGAIHGELFF.

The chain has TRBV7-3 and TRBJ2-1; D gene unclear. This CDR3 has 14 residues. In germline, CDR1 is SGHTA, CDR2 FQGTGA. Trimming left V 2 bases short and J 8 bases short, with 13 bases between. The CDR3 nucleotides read TGTGCCAGCAGCTTATTGCAGAGACCCCATGAGCAGTTCTTC. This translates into CASSLLQRPHEQFF.

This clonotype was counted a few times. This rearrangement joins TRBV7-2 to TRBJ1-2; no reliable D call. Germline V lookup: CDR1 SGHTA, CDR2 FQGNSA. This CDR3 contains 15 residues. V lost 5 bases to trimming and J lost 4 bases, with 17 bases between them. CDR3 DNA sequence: TGTGCCAGCAGCGAACCTCCCCAGGCGGTCTATGGCTACACCTTC. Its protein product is CASSEPPQAVYGYTF. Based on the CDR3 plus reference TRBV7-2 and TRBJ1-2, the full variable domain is GAGVSQSPSNKVTEKGKDVELRCDPISGHTALYWYRQSLGQGLEFLIYFQGNSAPDKSGLPSDRFSAERTGGSVSTLTIQRTQQEDSAVYLCASSEPPQAVYGYTFGSGTRLTVV.

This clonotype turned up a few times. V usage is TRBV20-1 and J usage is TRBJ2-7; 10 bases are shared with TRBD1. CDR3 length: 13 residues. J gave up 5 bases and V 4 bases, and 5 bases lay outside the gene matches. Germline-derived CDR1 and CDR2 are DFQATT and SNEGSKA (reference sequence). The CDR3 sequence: CSAKTGGIDEQYF. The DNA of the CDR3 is TGCAGTGCTAAGACAGGGGGCATCGACGAGCAGTACTTC.